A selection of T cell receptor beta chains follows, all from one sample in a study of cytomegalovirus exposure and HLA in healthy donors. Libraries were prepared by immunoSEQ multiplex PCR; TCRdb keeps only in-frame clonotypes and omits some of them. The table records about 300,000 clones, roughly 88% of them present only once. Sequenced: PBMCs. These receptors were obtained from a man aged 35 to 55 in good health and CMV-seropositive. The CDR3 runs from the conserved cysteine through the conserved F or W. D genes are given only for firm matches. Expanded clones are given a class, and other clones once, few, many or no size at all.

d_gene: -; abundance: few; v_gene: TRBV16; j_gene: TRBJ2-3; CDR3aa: CASSLMGGDTQYF; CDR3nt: TGTGCCAGCAGCCTGATGGGGGGAGATACGCAGTATTTT
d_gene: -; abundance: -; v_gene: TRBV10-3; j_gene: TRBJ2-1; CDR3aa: CAISESDGTLYNEQFF; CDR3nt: TGTGCCATCAGTGAGTCGGACGGGACTCTCTACAATGAGCAGTTCTTC
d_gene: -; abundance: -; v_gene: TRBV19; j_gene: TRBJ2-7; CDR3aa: CASSIDSLVYEQYF; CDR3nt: TGTGCCAGTAGTATCGACTCGCTAGTCTACGAGCAGTACTTC
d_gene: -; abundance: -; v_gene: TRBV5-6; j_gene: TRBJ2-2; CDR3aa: CASSLGGRETGELFF; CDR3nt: TGTGCCAGCAGCTTGGGGGGCAGGGAAACCGGGGAGCTGTTTTTT
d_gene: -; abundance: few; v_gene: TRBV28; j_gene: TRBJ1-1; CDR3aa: CASRVWGDTEAFF; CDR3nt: TGTGCCAGCAGGGTTTGGGGGGACACTGAAGCTTTCTTT
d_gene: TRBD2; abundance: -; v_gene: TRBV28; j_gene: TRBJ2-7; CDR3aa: CASTKTLAGRFHEQYF; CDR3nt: TGTGCCAGCACCAAAACCCTAGCGGGAAGATTCCACGAGCAGTACTTC
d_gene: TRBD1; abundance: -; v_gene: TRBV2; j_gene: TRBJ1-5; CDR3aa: CASARQGSGNQPQHF; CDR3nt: TGTGCCAGCGCCAGACAGGGGTCGGGCAATCAGCCCCAGCATTTT
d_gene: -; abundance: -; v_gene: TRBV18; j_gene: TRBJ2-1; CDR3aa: CASSPLGLDEQFF; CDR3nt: TGTGCCAGCTCACCACTTGGGCTGGATGAGCAGTTCTTC
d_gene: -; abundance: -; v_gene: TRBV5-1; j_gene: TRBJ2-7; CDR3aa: CASSFTGSDEQYF; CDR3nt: TGCGCCAGCAGCTTCACAGGGAGCGACGAGCAGTACTTC
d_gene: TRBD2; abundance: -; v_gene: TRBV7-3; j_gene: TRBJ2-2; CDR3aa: CASSDAGGPSGELFF; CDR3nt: TGTGCCAGCAGCGACGCGGGAGGGCCGTCCGGGGAGCTGTTTTTT
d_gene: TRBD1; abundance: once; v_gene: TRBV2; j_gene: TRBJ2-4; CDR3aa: CASSRQGLAKNIQYF; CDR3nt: TGTGCCAGCAGCCGACAGGGGCTAGCCAAAAACATTCAGTACTTC
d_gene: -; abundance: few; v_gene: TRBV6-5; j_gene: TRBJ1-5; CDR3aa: CASRIAGINQPQHF; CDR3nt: TGTGCCAGCAGAATTGCAGGGATCAATCAGCCCCAGCATTTT
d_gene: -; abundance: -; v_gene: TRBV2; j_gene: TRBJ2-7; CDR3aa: CASRADGYEQYF; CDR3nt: TGTGCCAGCAGAGCCGACGGGTACGAGCAGTACTTC
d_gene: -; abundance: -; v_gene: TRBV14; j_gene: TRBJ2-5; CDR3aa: CASSLRQVQETQYF; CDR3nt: TGTGCCAGCAGCCTCCGACAGGTACAAGAGACCCAGTACTTC
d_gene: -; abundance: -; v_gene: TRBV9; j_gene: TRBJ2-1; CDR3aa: CASSVAGAYNEQFF; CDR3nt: TGTGCCAGCAGCGTAGCCGGGGCCTACAATGAGCAGTTCTTC
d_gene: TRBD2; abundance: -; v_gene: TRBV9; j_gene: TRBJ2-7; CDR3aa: CASSLAGGAGEQYF; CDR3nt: TGTGCCAGCAGCCTCGCGGGGGGGGCGGGCGAGCAGTACTTC
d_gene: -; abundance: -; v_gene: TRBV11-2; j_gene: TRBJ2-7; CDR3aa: CASSLEAEADYEQYF; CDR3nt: TGTGCCAGCAGCTTAGAGGCGGAGGCAGACTACGAGCAGTACTTC
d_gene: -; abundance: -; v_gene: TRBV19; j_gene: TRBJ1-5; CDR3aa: CASNFGPRDNQPQHF; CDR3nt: TGTGCCAGTAATTTCGGACCCAGGGACAATCAGCCCCAGCATTTT